This TCR beta chain is drawn from a study of cytomegalovirus exposure and HLA in healthy donors. The method was immunoSEQ multiplex PCR; TCRdb's version includes in-frame clones alone and lacks a portion of them. The repertoire holds 38,000 or so clones, with about 93% as singletons. Germline loops: CDR1 SGHVS, CDR2 FQNEAQ. The CDR3 consists of 14 residues. The J segment lost 7 bases and the V segment lost 5 bases, leaving 7 bases of the junction unmatched. What was sequenced was PBMCs. The TCR was taken from a man aged 18 to 29 in good health and CMV-seronegative. The rearrangement uses TRBV7-8 and TRBJ2-1, with 8 bases that match TRBD2. CDR3 in DNA: TGTGCCAGCAGCCACGACGGCGGGAGGAATGAGCAGTTCTTC. This encodes CASSHDGGRNEQFF.